The TCR beta chain described here comes from a study of blood T cell repertoires in COVID-19. Study summary: Samples came from the United States, Italy and Spain, spanning acute and convalescent COVID-19. Nucleic acid was either cDNA or gDNA, and it came from T cells, B-cell-depleted T cells, or PBMCs.

Profiling relied on immunoSEQ multiplex PCR, and the TCRdb table lists in-frame clones only, not all of them. The profile shows around 120,000 clones, 69% of them singletons. Germline V gene sequence: CDR1 MDHEN, CDR2 SYDVKM. V was cut by 4 bases and J by 2 bases, with 6 bases left in between. This CDR3 contains 12 residues. This receptor was taken from a man of 80 years or more with acute or convalescent COVID-19. The chain carries TRBV28 and TRBJ2-7; D remains ambiguous. The sample consisted of peripheral blood. CDR3 sequence: CASSSPAYEQYF. CDR3 DNA: TGTGCCAGCAGTTCCCCCGCCTACGAGCAGTACTTC.